A selection of T cell receptor beta chains follows, all from one sample in a study of shared clonotypes between healthy human individuals. Repertoires were generated with immunoSEQ multiplex PCR, while TCRdb's copy carries only in-frame clones and drops some. The data hold roughly 2,000,000 clones, with approximately 94% observed a single time. Sequenced material: naive CD8+ T cells sorted from blood. The receptors were gathered from a man younger than 35 in good health. Each CDR3 is given with its conserved first and last residue. D genes are given only for firm matches.

V gene	D gene	CDR3 length	J gene	CDR3 DNA	CDR3 protein
TRBV5-6	TRBD1	12	TRBJ1-1	TGTGCCAGCAGCACGGGGACAGGCGAAGCTTTCTTT	CASSTGTGEAFF
TRBV30	-	15	TRBJ2-3	TGTGCCTGGTTGACCGGGACAAGTGGCACAGATACGCAGTATTTT	CAWLTGTSGTDTQYF
TRBV27	TRBD2	16	TRBJ2-3	TGTGCCAGCAGTTTTCTAGCGGGGTCGGGCACAGATACGCAGTATTTT	CASSFLAGSGTDTQYF
TRBV27	-	18	TRBJ2-1	TGTGCCAGCACCCCGGGACGGGGCGATCCTTTTTTCCACAATGAGCAGTTCTTC	CASTPGRGDPFFHNEQFF
TRBV9	-	14	TRBJ1-6	TGTGCCAGCAGCGTACTGGGGGCGGACCCACCCCTCCACTTT	CASSVLGADPPLHF
TRBV14	TRBD2	17	TRBJ2-1	TGTGCCAGCAGCCAAGATGGGTGGCTAGCGGGGCCTAATGAGCAGTTCTTC	CASSQDGWLAGPNEQFF
TRBV10-2	-	13	TRBJ2-7	TGCGCCAGCAGTGAGCTACTAGGATACGAGCAGTACTTC	CASSELLGYEQYF
TRBV5-1	-	14	TRBJ2-7	TGCGCCAGCAGCTTGGTCGGTTTCGGCTACGAGCAGTACTTC	CASSLVGFGYEQYF
TRBV10-2	TRBD2	18	TRBJ2-3	TGCGCCAGCAGTGTAAGAATAGCGGGAGGATCTAGCACAGATACGCAGTATTTT	CASSVRIAGGSSTDTQYF
TRBV30	TRBD1	14	TRBJ2-7	TGTGCCTGGAGGCAGGGGGCGGGTGGCTACGAGCAGTACTTC	CAWRQGAGGYEQYF
TRBV2	TRBD2	16	TRBJ2-1	TGTGCCAGCACCGATGGGGCGGGGGGTAACTACAATGAGCAGTTCTTC	CASTDGAGGNYNEQFF
TRBV15	-	14	TRBJ2-2	TGTGCCACCAGCAGAGATGAGGGGCTCGGGGAGCTGTTTTTT	CATSRDEGLGELFF
TRBV5-4	TRBD1	15	TRBJ1-1	TGTGCCAGCAGCTTACCGACAGGGGGTAAAACTGAAGCTTTCTTT	CASSLPTGGKTEAFF
TRBV5-1	TRBD1	12	TRBJ2-1	TGCGCCAGCAGTGTGAGGGGGCATGAGCAGTTCTTC	CASSVRGHEQFF
TRBV9	-	15	TRBJ2-7	TGTGCCAGCAGCGTAGATACAGCAGAGTTTGGAGAGCAGTACTTC	CASSVDTAEFGEQYF
TRBV28	-	11	TRBJ2-7	TGTGCCAGCAGCAATTATTACGAGCAGTACTTC	CASSNYYEQYF